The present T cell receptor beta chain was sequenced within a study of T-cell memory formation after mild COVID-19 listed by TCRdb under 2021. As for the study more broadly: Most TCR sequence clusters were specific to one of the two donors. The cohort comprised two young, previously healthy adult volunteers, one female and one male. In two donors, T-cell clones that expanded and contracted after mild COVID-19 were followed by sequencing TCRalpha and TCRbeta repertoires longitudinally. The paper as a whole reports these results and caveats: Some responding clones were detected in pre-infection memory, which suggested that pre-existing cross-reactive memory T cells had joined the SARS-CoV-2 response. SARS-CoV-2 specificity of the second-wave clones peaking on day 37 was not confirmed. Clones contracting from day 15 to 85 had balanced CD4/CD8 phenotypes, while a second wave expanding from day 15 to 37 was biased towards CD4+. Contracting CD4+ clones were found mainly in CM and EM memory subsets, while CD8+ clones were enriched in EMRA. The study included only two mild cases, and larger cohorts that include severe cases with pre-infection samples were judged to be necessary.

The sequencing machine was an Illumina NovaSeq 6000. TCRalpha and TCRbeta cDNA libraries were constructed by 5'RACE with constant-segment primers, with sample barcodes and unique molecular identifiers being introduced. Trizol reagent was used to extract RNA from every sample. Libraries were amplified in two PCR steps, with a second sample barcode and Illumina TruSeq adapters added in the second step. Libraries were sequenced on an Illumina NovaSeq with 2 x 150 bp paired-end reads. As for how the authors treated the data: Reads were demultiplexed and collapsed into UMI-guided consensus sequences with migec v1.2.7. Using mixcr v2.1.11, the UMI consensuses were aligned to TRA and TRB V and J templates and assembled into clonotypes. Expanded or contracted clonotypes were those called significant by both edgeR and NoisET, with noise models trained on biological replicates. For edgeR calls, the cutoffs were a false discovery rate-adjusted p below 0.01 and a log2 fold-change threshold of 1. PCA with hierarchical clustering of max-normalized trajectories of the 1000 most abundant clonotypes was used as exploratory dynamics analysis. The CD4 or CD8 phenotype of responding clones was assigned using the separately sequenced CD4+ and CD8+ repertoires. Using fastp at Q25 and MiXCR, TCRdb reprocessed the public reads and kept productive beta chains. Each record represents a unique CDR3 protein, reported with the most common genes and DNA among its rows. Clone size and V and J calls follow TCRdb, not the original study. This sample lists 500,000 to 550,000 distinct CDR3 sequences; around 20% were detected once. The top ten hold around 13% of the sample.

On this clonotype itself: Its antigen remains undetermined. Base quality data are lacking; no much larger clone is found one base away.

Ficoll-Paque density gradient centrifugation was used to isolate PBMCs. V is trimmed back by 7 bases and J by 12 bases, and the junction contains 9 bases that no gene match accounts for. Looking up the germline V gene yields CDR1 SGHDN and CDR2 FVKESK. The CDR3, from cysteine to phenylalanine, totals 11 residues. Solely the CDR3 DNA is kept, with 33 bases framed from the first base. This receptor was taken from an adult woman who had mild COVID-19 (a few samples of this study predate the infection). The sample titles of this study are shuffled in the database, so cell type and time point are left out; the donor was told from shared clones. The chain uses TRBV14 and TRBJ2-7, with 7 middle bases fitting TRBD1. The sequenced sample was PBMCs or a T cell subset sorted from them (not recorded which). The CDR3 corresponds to CASTTGTVPYF. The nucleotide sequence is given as TGTGCCAGCACCACAGGGACAGTCCCGTACTTC. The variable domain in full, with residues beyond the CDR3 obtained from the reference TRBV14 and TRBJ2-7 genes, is EAGVTQFPSHSVIEKGQTVTLRCDPISGHDNLYWYRRVMGKEIKFLLHFVKESKQDESGMPNNRFLAERTGGTYSTLKVQPAELEDSGVYFCASTTGTVPYFGPGTRLTVT.